These 20 T cell receptor beta chains were all obtained from the same sample, sequenced in a study of blood T cell repertoires in COVID-19. The protocol was immunoSEQ multiplex PCR, while the TCRdb copy is restricted to in-frame clones and leaves out a portion. The table includes a few hundred thousand clones, roughly 84% detected once. Specimen: PBMCs or T cells enriched from blood (not recorded which). Receptor source: a man between 45 and 60 years old who had recovered from COVID-19.

V usage is TRBV19 and J usage is TRBJ1-5; D uncertain. CDR1 and CDR2 (germline): LNHDA, SQIVND (reference sequence). This CDR3 spans 13 amino acids. V lost 7 bases, J lost 0 bases, and 7 bases lay in between. Here the CDR3 reads CASKTYSNQPQHF. The DNA for the CDR3 is TGTGCCAGTAAAACTTATAGCAATCAGCCCCAGCATTTT. Full variable domain (rest looked up from reference TRBV19 and TRBJ1-5): DGGITQSPKYLFRKEGQNVTLSCEQNLNHDAMYWYRQDPGQGLRLIYYSQIVNDFQKGDIAEGYSVSREKKESFPLTVTSAQKNPTAFYLCASKTYSNQPQHFGDGTRLSIL.

V usage is TRBV6-2 or TRBV6-3 and J usage is TRBJ1-5; D is unclear. Germline CDR1 MNHEY, CDR2 SVGEGT. V lost 4 bases and J lost 11, with 12 bases in between. The length of the CDR3 is 12 residues. This chain's CDR3 is CASSFDRGSQHF. In DNA, the CDR3 is TGTGCCAGCAGTTTTGACCGGGGTTCCCAGCATTTT.

The chain has TRBV28 and TRBJ2-3, with a tentative D call TRBD1 (6 bases). The CDR3 is made up of 13 amino acids. Germline lookup yields CDR1 MDHEN and CDR2 SYDVKM. V lost 8 bases, J lost 5 bases, and 14 bases lay in between. CDR3 bases: TGTGCCAGCGCGTTGGGGGCGGTAGATACGCAGTATTTT. Protein: CASALGAVDTQYF.

The chain carries TRBV27 and TRBJ2-3, with unresolved D. Germline V gene sequence: CDR1 MNHEY, CDR2 SMNVEV (reference sequence). The CDR3 has 13 amino acids. With 7 bases removed from V and 6 bases from J, the gap between germline ends came to 14 bases. Written as DNA, the CDR3 is TGTGCCAGCAACGGCCTTCGGGTGGATACGCAGTATTTT. Protein sequence: CASNGLRVDTQYF.

This clone was seen once. V gene TRBV10-1 combines with J gene TRBJ2-1, with D possibly TRBD2 on 6 matching bases. V lost 0 bases and J lost 0, with 9 bases in between. Germline V gene data show CDR1 as WNHNN and CDR2 as SYGVQD (reference sequence). This CDR3 is built from 16 residues. This CDR3 is CASSESIGSSYNEQFF. Here the CDR3 DNA reads TGCGCCAGCAGTGAGTCGATCGGGAGCTCCTACAATGAGCAGTTCTTC.

Comments on this clone: Compared with germline, one end of the junction differs, possibly owing to a read error. V is TRBV18 and J is TRBJ2-7, with TRBD1 matching 9 bases. CDR1 and CDR2 (germline): KGHSH, LQKENI. This CDR3 has 15 amino acids. This CDR3 reads CASSPLTGGLDEQYF. CDR3 nucleotide sequence: TGTGCCAGCTCGCCACTGACAGGGGGTCTCGACGAGCAGTACTTC. Variable domain in full (rest from reference TRBV18 and TRBJ2-7): NAGVMQNPRHLVRRRGQEARLRCSPMKGHSHVYWYRQLPEEGLKFMVYLQKENIIDESGMPKERFSAEFPKEGPSILRIQQVVRGDSAAYFCASSPLTGGLDEQYFGPGTRLTVT.

This clone was recorded only once. The chain employs TRBV6-5 and TRBJ2-1; TRBD2 aligns across 8 bases. Germline CDR1 is MNHEY and CDR2 is SVGAGI. This CDR3 is built from 14 residues. J lost 6 bases, V lost 6 bases, and 7 bases had no gene match. In DNA form, the CDR3 reads TGTGCCAGCAGCCCCGGGACTAGGCCCAATGAGCAGTTCTTC. It specifies CASSPGTRPNEQFF.

Of note for this clone: Other nucleotide sequences from this sample produce the same CDR3. V is TRBV4-1 and J is TRBJ1-2; possible D gene TRBD1, 6 bases. Germline V gene lookup returns CDR1 MGHRA and CDR2 YSYEKL. V was shortened by 0 bases and J by 5 bases, with 10 bases between the two germline ends. The CDR3 is 14 amino acids. CDR3 sequence (DNA): TGCGCCAGCAGCCAAGAAGGGCAGGGGTATGGCTACACCTTC. Translating gives CASSQEGQGYGYTF.

V and J are TRBV12-5 and TRBJ1-2; weak D call: TRBD1 (5 bases). Looked up from germline, CDR1 is LGHNT and CDR2 is FRNRAP. This CDR3 spans 13 amino acids. The germline V and J ends were trimmed by 3 bases and 0 bases, with 5 bases remaining between them. Here the CDR3 reads CASGLGANYGYTF. The CDR3, as DNA: TGTGCTAGTGGTTTAGGGGCTAACTATGGCTACACCTTC.

V gene TRBV7-2 combines with J gene TRBJ1-5; D is unclear. The CDR3 contains 15 residues. The V end lost 5 bases, the J end lost 2 bases, and 13 bases lay between the germline ends. Germline V CDR1 and CDR2: SGHTA, FQGNSA. CDR3 protein: CASSLGVFGNQPQHF. The CDR3 bases are TGTGCCAGCAGCCTCGGGGTTTTCGGCAATCAGCCCCAGCATTTT.

The chain is built from TRBV5-1 and TRBJ1-3; a possible D gene is TRBD1 (5 bases). Germline V gene lookup returns CDR1 SGHRS and CDR2 YFSETQ. The V end lost 4 bases, the J end lost 2 bases, and 13 bases lay between the germline ends. The CDR3 is made up of 15 amino acids. The DNA of the CDR3 is TGCGCCAGCAGCGTGGACGGGGGAACTGGAAACACCATATATTTT. Translated, it gives CASSVDGGTGNTIYF.

The rearrangement joins TRBV3-1 (or the pseudogene TRBV3-2) to TRBJ2-2, with 10 bases matching TRBD2. Germline lookup yields CDR1 LGHDT and CDR2 YNNKEL (reference sequence). The junction had 12 bases not matched to a gene; V was cut back by 5 bases and J by 6 bases. The CDR3 is made up of 17 amino acids. The CDR3 is CASSTSGGAIIPGELFF. The CDR3 bases are TGTGCCAGCAGCACAAGCGGGGGGGCCATTATTCCCGGGGAGCTGTTTTTT.

The V call is TRBV7-8, the J call TRBJ2-1; the match to TRBD2 covers 7 bases. Germline CDR1 and CDR2: SGHVS and FQNEAQ. This CDR3 contains 16 residues. J gave up 1 base and V 3 bases, and 6 bases lay outside the gene matches. The CDR3 is CASSFREGMSYNEQFF. For the CDR3, the DNA is TGTGCCAGCAGCTTTAGGGAGGGGATGTCCTACAATGAGCAGTTCTTC. Supplemented by reference TRBV7-8 and TRBJ2-1, the full variable domain reads GAGVSQSPRYKVAKRGQDVALRCDPISGHVSLFWYQQALGQGPEFLTYFQNEAQLDKSGLPSDRFFAERPEGSVSTLKIQRTQQEDSAVYLCASSFREGMSYNEQFFGPGTRLTVL.

This clone has a single count. The chain combines TRBV3-1 (or the pseudogene TRBV3-2) with TRBJ1-5; D remains unclear. V lost 4 bases to trimming and J lost 7 bases, with 17 bases between them. CDR3 length: 15 residues. The germline gives CDR1 LGHDT, CDR2 YNNKEL (reference sequence). The CDR3 nucleotides are TGTGCCAGCAGCCCGAGGGAATCGTTAGGGCAGCCCCAGCATTTT. The encoded protein is CASSPRESLGQPQHF.

This clone turned up a few times. The CDR3 is CASSDLGLNQPQHF. CDR3 bases: TGTGCCAGCAGTGACCTGGGCCTCAATCAGCCCCAGCATTTT. This chain connects TRBV6-1 to TRBJ1-5; D uncertain. Trimming shortened V by 3 bases and J by 3 bases, and 9 bases separated the two germline ends. From germline, CDR1 is MNHNS and CDR2 SASEGT. This CDR3 is 14 amino acids long.

The chain is built from TRBV5-6 and TRBJ2-7; no clear D. This CDR3 spans 11 amino acids. V lost 2 bases and J 5 bases, leaving 5 bases between the germline ends. Germline V gene lookup returns CDR1 SGHDT and CDR2 YYEEEE. The CDR3 sequence is CASSFSNEQYF. CDR3 DNA: TGTGCCAGCAGCTTCAGTAACGAGCAGTACTTC.

V and J are TRBV19 and TRBJ1-4, with unresolved D. The CDR3 length is 12 residues. The V gene's germline CDR1 is LNHDA and CDR2 SQIVND (reference sequence). Trimming took off 10 bases at V and 8 bases at J, with 14 bases between the two ends. CDR3 DNA sequence: TGTGCCACAGCTCTCAACGGGGAAAAACTGTTTTTT. Its protein product is CATALNGEKLFF.

The chain uses TRBV11-3 and TRBJ2-7; 12 nucleotides agree with TRBD2. The CDR3 has 15 amino acids. Trimming removed 5 bases from V and 3 bases from J; junction bases left unmatched: 5. The germline V gene encodes CDR1 SGHNT and CDR2 YENEEA. CDR3 protein: CASSHRTSGDYEQYF. CDR3 sequence (DNA): TGTGCCAGCAGCCATCGGACTAGCGGGGACTACGAGCAGTACTTC.

The V gene is TRBV12-5, the J gene TRBJ1-2, with 10 positions matching TRBD1. V was pared by 0 bases and J by 3 bases, with 4 bases of the junction left unmatched. This CDR3 contains 16 residues. Germline CDR1 is LGHNT and CDR2 is FRNRAP. CDR3 DNA: TGTGCTAGTGGTTTGGTACCGGGACAGGGGCACTATGGCTACACCTTC. Translating gives CASGLVPGQGHYGYTF.

This chain links TRBV7-9 with TRBJ1-1; D may be TRBD1 (5 bases). CDR1 SEHNR and CDR2 FQNEAQ come from the germline V gene (reference sequence). The CDR3 sequence is 15 residues long. Trimming took 1 base from V and 5 from J, leaving 14 bases between them. The CDR3 DNA follows: TGTGCCAGCAGCTTAGTAGGGCAGGGTGGTACTGAAGCTTTCTTT. This codes for CASSLVGQGGTEAFF.